The 24 T cell receptor beta chains given below trace back to one sample, sequenced in a study of PD-1 blockade in classical Hodgkin lymphoma (dated by TCRdb to about 2020). Libraries were constructed by the immunoSEQ multiplex PCR assay. Sourced from immuneACCESS, this table was stored by TCRdb with only in-frame sequences that have V and J called. A share of the clones is absent; for the studies checked, an unresolved V gene accounts for under half, and the remainder has no known explanation. For this sample there are about 40,000 clones; more than 75% appear just once. Of the sample, approximately 10% falls within the top ten clones. Taken with the paper, the label for time point translates to: cycle 1 day 1 (C1D1), immediately before nivolumab initiation. Every trial patient had relapsed following autologous stem cell transplantation, and prior brentuximab vedotin exposure was what differed among cohorts A, B and C.

The sample here was peripheral blood mononuclear cells (PBMCs), taken at baseline. These receptors all come from a human donor with classical Hodgkin lymphoma.

CDR3 in DNA: TGTGCCAGCAAGGGGACTAGCGGGGGGTACACAGATACGCAGTATTTT. Residues: CASKGTSGGYTDTQYF. The chain couples TRBV2 to TRBJ2-3, with 15 bases aligning to TRBD2. Germline V CDR1 and CDR2: SNHLY, FYNNEI. The CDR3 covers 16 residues. Trimming cost V 7 bases and J 2 bases; bases outside gene matches: 4.

The sample holds one count of this clone. The chain couples TRBV30 to TRBJ1-1; no clear D. In germline, CDR1 is GTSNPN, CDR2 SVGIG (reference sequence). V lost 0 bases and J 1 base, leaving 9 bases between the germline ends. The CDR3 is 14 residues long. The DNA for the CDR3 is TGTGCCTGGAGTGTACGAGGGAGGAACACTGAAGCTTTCTTT. This gives the protein CAWSVRGRNTEAFF.

The CDR3 spells CASSLAIAGFNEQFF. The CDR3 DNA reads TGTGCCAGCAGCTTAGCGATAGCGGGATTCAATGAGCAGTTCTTC. The chain employs TRBV7-9 and TRBJ2-1; 8 bases are a match to TRBD2. The V segment lost 0 bases and the J segment 6 bases; nucleotides outside the gene matches: 4. CDR3 length: 15 residues. Germline V gives CDR1 SEHNR, CDR2 FQNEAQ (reference sequence).

This chain uses TRBV11-2 with TRBJ2-1; D might be TRBD2 (5 bases). The CDR3 covers 16 residues. The V gene's germline CDR1 is SGHAT and CDR2 FQNNGV. Trimming took 3 bases from V and 6 from J, leaving 18 bases between them. CDR3 coding DNA: TGTGCCAGCAGCTTCCCCGGGGTGGCGCAGCGCAATGAGCAGTTCTTC. Its translation: CASSFPGVAQRNEQFF.

This clone was detected once. This chain joins TRBV19 and TRBJ1-4, with TRBD1 matching over 7 bases. V lost 2 bases and J lost 7; bases outside the gene matches: 4. This CDR3 contains 14 residues. Germline V lookup: CDR1 LNHDA, CDR2 SQIVND (reference sequence). This CDR3 reads CASSITRDSEKLFF. For the CDR3, the DNA is TGTGCCAGTAGTATAACCAGGGACAGTGAAAAACTGTTTTTT.

The CDR3 nucleotides are TGTGCCAGCAGCTTAGTAACAGGCCCCCAGCCCCAGCATTTT. It codes for CASSLVTGPQPQHF. This chain connects TRBV7-2 to TRBJ1-5; D possibly corresponds to TRBD1 (5 bases). V lost 1 base and J lost 7, with 11 bases in between. Germline V gene lookup returns CDR1 SGHTA and CDR2 FQGNSA. The CDR3 is 14 residues long.

The chain uses TRBV14 and TRBJ2-7; TRBD2 is a possible D gene (5 bases). Trimming left V 4 bases short and J 7 bases short, with 8 bases between. The CDR3 consists of 11 residues. The V gene's germline CDR1 is SGHDN and CDR2 FVKESK. CDR3 in DNA: TGTGCCAGCAGCCCGGGAAGGGAGCAGTACTTC. It encodes CASSPGREQYF.

This clone has a single count. The chain is built from TRBV28 and TRBJ1-2; D is unresolved. Germline CDR1 MDHEN, CDR2 SYDVKM. The CDR3 is 14 amino acids. The V end lost 5 bases, the J end lost 8 bases, and 18 bases lay between the germline ends. The CDR3 nucleotides read TGTGCCAGCAGTCCGGTAACAGAACTATGGGGCTACACCTTC. It codes for CASSPVTELWGYTF.

The rearrangement uses TRBV7-5 and TRBJ1-2. TRBV7-5 is described as a pseudogene. The CDR3 runs 10 residues. CDR3 residues: CARRVYGYTF. Written as DNA, the CDR3 is TGTGCCAGAAGGGTTTATGGCTACACCTTC.

V gene TRBV28 combines with J gene TRBJ1-2; 11 nucleotides line up with TRBD1. Trimming cost V 4 bases and J 4 bases; bases outside gene matches: 5. CDR3 size: 15 residues. CDR1 is MDHEN and CDR2 is SYDVKM in the germline V gene. For the CDR3, the DNA is TGTGCCAGCAGTTCACCCGGACAGGGGGCCTATGGCTACACCTTC. Translated, it gives CASSSPGQGAYGYTF.

The chain joins TRBV6-1 to TRBJ2-7; a possible D gene is TRBD2 (5 bases). The V and J ends lost 6 bases and 4 bases respectively, with 16 bases between them. CDR1 is MNHNS and CDR2 is SASEGT in the germline V gene. The CDR3 is 14 amino acids. For the CDR3, the DNA is TGTGCCAGCAGCCCCCGGAGGACTGGGTACGAGCAGTACTTC. Translation: CASSPRRTGYEQYF.

The rearrangement links TRBV2 to TRBJ2-1, with D hard to call. V gave up 4 bases and J gave up 0 bases, with 10 bases separating them. Germline-derived CDR1 and CDR2 are SNHLY and FYNNEI. The CDR3 length is 15 residues. For the CDR3, the DNA is TGTGCCAGCAGTGTGGACGGCAGCTCCTACAATGAGCAGTTCTTC. Its translation is CASSVDGSSYNEQFF.

V usage is TRBV30 and J usage is TRBJ2-5; 9 positions match TRBD2. With 0 bases clipped from V and 5 bases from J, the junction kept 13 bases outside the gene matches. Germline V lookup: CDR1 GTSNPN, CDR2 SVGIG (reference sequence). The CDR3 spans 17 residues. The CDR3 sequence: CAWSVGTSTDVGETQYF. The CDR3 region has the DNA TGTGCCTGGAGTGTTGGGACTAGCACCGATGTGGGGGAGACCCAGTACTTC.

The chain joins TRBV18 to TRBJ2-4; 15 bases are a match to TRBD2. The germline CDR1 and CDR2 sequences are KGHSH and LQKENI. V lost 3 bases, J lost 4 bases, and 7 bases stayed unmatched. The CDR3 runs to 18 residues. CDR3 loop: CASSPGLAGGLGKNIQYF. DNA for the CDR3: TGTGCCAGCTCACCCGGACTAGCGGGGGGGCTGGGGAAAAACATTCAGTACTTC. The whole variable domain, remainder taken from reference TRBV18 and TRBJ2-4, is NAGVMQNPRHLVRRRGQEARLRCSPMKGHSHVYWYRQLPEEGLKFMVYLQKENIIDESGMPKERFSAEFPKEGPSILRIQQVVRGDSAAYFCASSPGLAGGLGKNIQYFGAGTRLSVL.

This chain uses TRBV7-2 with TRBJ2-5; D might be TRBD2 (5 bases). V lost 3 bases, J lost 0 bases, and 8 bases lay in between. CDR3 length: 14 amino acids. CDR1 and CDR2 (germline): SGHTA, FQGNSA. The CDR3 region has the DNA TGTGCCAGCAGCTTCTACGGGAACCAAGAGACCCAGTACTTC. Translation: CASSFYGNQETQYF.

The gene calls are TRBV20-1 and TRBJ2-2; D remains ambiguous. Trimming removed 1 base at V and 8 bases at J, with 2 bases between. Germline V lookup: CDR1 DFQATT, CDR2 SNEGSKA (reference sequence). The CDR3 extends over 10 amino acids. In nucleotides, the CDR3 is TGCAGTGCTAGAGGTGGGGAGCTGTTTTTT. It yields the protein CSARGGELFF.

This rearrangement joins TRBV7-9 to TRBJ1-4, with 9 positions matching TRBD1. Looked up from germline, CDR1 is SEHNR and CDR2 is FQNEAQ (reference sequence). Germline trimming cut 5 bases from V and 8 bases from J; bases unmatched to any gene: 6. This CDR3 spans 14 amino acids. The CDR3 DNA reads as TGTGCCAGCAGCGTCGACAGGGGGGAGGAAAAACTGTTTTTT. Protein sequence: CASSVDRGEEKLFF. The full variable domain, with the rest looked up from reference TRBV7-9 and TRBJ1-4, is DTGVSQNPRHKITKRGQNVTFRCDPISEHNRLYWYRQTLGQGPEFLTYFQNEAQLEKSRLLSDRFSAERPKGSFSTLEIQRTEQGDSAMYLCASSVDRGEEKLFFGSGTQLSVL.

V is TRBV18 and J is TRBJ1-1, with TRBD1 as a possible D gene (5 bases). The CDR3 runs 14 residues. CDR1 and CDR2 (germline): KGHSH, LQKENI. With 1 base removed from V and 4 bases from J, the gap between germline ends came to 10 bases. The CDR3, as DNA: TGTGCCAGCTCACCACAAGTCGGGGGCACTGAAGCTTTCTTT. Translation: CASSPQVGGTEAFF.

The chain is built from TRBV6-5 and TRBJ2-7, with TRBD1 matching 9 bases. V dropped 8 bases and J dropped 0; count of bases not matched to a gene: 8. This CDR3 comprises 15 residues. Per germline, CDR1 MNHEY and CDR2 SVGAGI. This chain's CDR3 is CASRKGQGRSYEQYF. The CDR3 bases are TGTGCCAGCCGAAAGGGACAGGGCCGCTCCTACGAGCAGTACTTC.

CDR3 coding DNA: TGTGCCAGCACTTCGGATCTAGCGTTTAGCACAGATACGCAGTATTTT. This sequence encodes CASTSDLAFSTDTQYF. This sequence joins TRBV5-5 and TRBJ2-3; a weak D match, TRBD2 (6 bases). The CDR3 sequence is 16 residues long. Germline CDR1 SGHKS, CDR2 YYEKEE (reference sequence). V was trimmed by 6 bases and J by 0 bases, leaving 17 bases between them. The full variable domain, in which reference TRBV5-5 and TRBJ2-3 provide the parts outside the CDR3, is DAGVTQSPTHLIKTRGQQVTLRCSPISGHKSVSWYQQVLGQGPQFIFQYYEKEERGRGNFPDRFSARQFPNYSSELNVNALLLGDSALYLCASTSDLAFSTDTQYFGPGTRLTVL.

This sequence joins TRBV6-6 and TRBJ2-2; 7 bases are shared with TRBD2. Germline V gene data show CDR1 as MNHNY and CDR2 as SVGAGI (reference sequence). This CDR3 region has 15 residues. Trimming cost V 2 bases and J 3 bases; bases outside gene matches: 3. The CDR3 DNA reads as TGTGCCAGCAGTTACGTGGGAGGGGACACCGGGGAGCTGTTTTTT. It translates to CASSYVGGDTGELFF.

The chain joins TRBV9 to TRBJ1-2; 7 bases agree with TRBD1. This CDR3 is 17 amino acids long. Germline trimming cut 0 bases from V and 5 bases from J; bases unmatched to any gene: 13. Per the germline V gene, CDR1 is SGDLS and CDR2 is YYNGEE. Written as DNA, the CDR3 is TGTGCCAGCAGCGTAGCTTCCAAGGGACAGCCGAATTATGGCTACACCTTC. Amino acid sequence: CASSVASKGQPNYGYTF. Complete variable domain (other parts from reference TRBV9 and TRBJ1-2): DSGVTQTPKHLITATGQRVTLRCSPRSGDLSVYWYQQSLDQGLQFLIQYYNGEERAKGNILERFSAQQFPDLHSELNLSSLELGDSALYFCASSVASKGQPNYGYTFGSGTRLTVV.

This clone has more than one count but fewer than ten. The V and J genes are TRBV19 and TRBJ2-7; 8 bases match TRBD1. V lost 3 bases to trimming and J lost 1 base; unmatched junction nucleotides: 5. In germline, CDR1 is LNHDA, CDR2 SQIVND (reference sequence). The CDR3 runs to 15 residues. Here the CDR3 DNA reads TGTGCCAGTAGTATGACCGGGACAGGATCCTACGAGCAGTACTTC. It specifies CASSMTGTGSYEQYF.

The chain couples TRBV18 to TRBJ1-5; the D gene is possibly TRBD1 (6 bases). V lost 2 bases to trimming and J lost 9 bases, with 23 bases between them. The CDR3 has 17 residues. The germline V gene encodes CDR1 KGHSH and CDR2 LQKENI. The CDR3 DNA follows: TGTGCCAGCTCACCAGGGACACGAACAGGTTCCCTGGGGCCCCAGCATTTT. Residues: CASSPGTRTGSLGPQHF.